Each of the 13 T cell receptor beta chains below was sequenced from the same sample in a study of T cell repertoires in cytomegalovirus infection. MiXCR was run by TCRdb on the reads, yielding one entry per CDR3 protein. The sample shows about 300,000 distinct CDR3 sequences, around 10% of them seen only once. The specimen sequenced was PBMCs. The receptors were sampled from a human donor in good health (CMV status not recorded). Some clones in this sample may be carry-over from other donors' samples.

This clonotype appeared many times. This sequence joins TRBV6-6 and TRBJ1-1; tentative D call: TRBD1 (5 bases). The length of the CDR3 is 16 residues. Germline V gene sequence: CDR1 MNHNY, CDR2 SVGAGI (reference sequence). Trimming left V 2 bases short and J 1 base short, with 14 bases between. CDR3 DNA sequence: TGTGCCAGCAGTTACGAGGGGTACGGATCGAACACTGAAGCTTTCTTT. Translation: CASSYEGYGSNTEAFF.

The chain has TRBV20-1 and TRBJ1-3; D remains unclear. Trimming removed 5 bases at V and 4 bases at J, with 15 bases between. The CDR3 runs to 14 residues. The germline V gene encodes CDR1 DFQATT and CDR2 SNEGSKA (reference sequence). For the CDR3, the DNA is TGCAGTGCTCGACGGGAAGCTGGGGGAAACACCATATATTTT. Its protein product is CSARREAGGNTIYF.

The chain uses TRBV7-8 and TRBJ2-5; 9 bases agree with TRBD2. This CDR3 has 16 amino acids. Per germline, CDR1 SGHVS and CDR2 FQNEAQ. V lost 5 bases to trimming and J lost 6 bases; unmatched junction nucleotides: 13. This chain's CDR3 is CASSPRRGGPKQTQYF. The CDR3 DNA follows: TGTGCCAGCAGCCCTAGGCGGGGGGGGCCGAAACAGACCCAGTACTTC. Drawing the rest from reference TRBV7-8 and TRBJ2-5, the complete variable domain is GAGVSQSPRYKVAKRGQDVALRCDPISGHVSLFWYQQALGQGPEFLTYFQNEAQLDKSGLPSDRFFAERPEGSVSTLKIQRTQQEDSAVYLCASSPRRGGPKQTQYFGPGTRLLVL.

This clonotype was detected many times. CDR3 sequence: CASRLAGTSGGPYNEQFF. The CDR3 region has the DNA TGTGCCAGCAGACTGGCAGGTACTAGCGGGGGACCCTACAATGAGCAGTTCTTC. V is TRBV5-5 and J is TRBJ2-1; TRBD2 matches 11 bases. Trimming at V came to 5 bases and at J to 2 bases, leaving 12 bases not matched to a gene. The germline gives CDR1 SGHKS, CDR2 YYEKEE (reference sequence). The CDR3 sequence is 18 residues long.

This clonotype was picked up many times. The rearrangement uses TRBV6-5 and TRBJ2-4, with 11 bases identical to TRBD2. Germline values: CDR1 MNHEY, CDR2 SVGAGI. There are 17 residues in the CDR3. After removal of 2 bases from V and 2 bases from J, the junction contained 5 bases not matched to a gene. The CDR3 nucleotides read TGTGCCAGCAGTTACACTGCTAGCGGGGGGACCAAAAACATTCAGTACTTC. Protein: CASSYTASGGTKNIQYF.

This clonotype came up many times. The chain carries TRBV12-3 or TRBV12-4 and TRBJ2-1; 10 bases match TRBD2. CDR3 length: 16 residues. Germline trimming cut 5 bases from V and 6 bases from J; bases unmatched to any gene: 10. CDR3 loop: CASSPEGGLATNEQFF. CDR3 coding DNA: TGTGCCAGCAGTCCCGAGGGGGGACTAGCGACCAATGAGCAGTTCTTC.

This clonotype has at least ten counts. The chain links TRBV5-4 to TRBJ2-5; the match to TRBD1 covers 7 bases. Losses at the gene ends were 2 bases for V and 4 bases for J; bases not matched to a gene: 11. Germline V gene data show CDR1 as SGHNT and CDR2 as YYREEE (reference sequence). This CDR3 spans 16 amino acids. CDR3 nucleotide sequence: TGTGCCAGCAGCTTAAAGGGGGCCGGGGCAGGAGAGACCCAGTACTTC. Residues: CASSLKGAGAGETQYF.

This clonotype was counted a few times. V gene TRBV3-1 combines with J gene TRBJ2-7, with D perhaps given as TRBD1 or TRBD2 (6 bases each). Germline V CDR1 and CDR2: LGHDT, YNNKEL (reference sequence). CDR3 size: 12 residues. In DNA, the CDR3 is TGTGCCAGCAGCCAAGAGGGGGGCAGGCTGCACGTC. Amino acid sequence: CASSQEGGRLHV.

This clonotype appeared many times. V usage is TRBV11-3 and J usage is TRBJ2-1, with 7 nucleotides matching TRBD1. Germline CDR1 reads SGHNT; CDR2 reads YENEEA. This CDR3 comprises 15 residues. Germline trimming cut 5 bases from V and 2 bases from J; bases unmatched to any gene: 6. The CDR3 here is CASSNPGQTYNEQFF. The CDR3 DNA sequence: TGTGCCAGCAGCAACCCGGGACAGACCTACAATGAGCAGTTCTTC.

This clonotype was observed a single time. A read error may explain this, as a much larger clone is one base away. The CDR3 loop reads CASSPPAGETEASF. CDR3 DNA: TGCGCCAGCAGCCCCCCCGCGGGGGAGACTGAAGCTTCCTTT. The gene calls are TRBV5-1 and TRBJ1-1, with D tentatively TRBD1 (5 bases). Per germline, CDR1 SGHRS and CDR2 YFSETQ. The CDR3 runs to 14 residues.

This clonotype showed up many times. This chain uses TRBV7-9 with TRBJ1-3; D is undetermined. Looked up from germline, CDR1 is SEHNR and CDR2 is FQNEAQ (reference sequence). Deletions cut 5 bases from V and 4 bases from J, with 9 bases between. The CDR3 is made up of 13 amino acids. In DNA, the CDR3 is TGTGCCAGCAGCCCAACACAGGGAAACACCATATATTTT. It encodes CASSPTQGNTIYF.

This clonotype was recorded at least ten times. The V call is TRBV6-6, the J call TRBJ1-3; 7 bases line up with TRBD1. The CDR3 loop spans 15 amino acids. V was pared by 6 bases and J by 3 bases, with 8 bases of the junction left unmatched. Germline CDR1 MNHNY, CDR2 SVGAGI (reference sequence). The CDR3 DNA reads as TGTGCCAGCAGCCACGCCGGGACAGATGGAAACACCATATATTTT. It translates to CASSHAGTDGNTIYF.

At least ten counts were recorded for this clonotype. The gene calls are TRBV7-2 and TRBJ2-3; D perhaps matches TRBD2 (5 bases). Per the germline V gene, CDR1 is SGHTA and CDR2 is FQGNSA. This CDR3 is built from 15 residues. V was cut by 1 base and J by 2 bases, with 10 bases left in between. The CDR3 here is CASSLGLAHTDTQYF. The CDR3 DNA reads TGTGCCAGCAGCTTAGGTCTAGCTCACACAGATACGCAGTATTTT.